A single sample is the source of the 14 T cell receptor beta chains below, sequenced in a study of blood T cell repertoires in COVID-19. Libraries were prepared by immunoSEQ multiplex PCR; TCRdb keeps only in-frame clonotypes and omits some of them. The table shows about 55,000 clones, with around 88% occurring only once. The sample consisted of peripheral blood. Receptors originate from a woman older than 75 with acute or convalescent COVID-19.

V gene TRBV5-1 combines with J gene TRBJ2-1, with a weak D call TRBD1 (6 bases). Looked up from germline, CDR1 is SGHRS and CDR2 is YFSETQ. CDR3 size: 16 residues. V lost 2 bases and J lost 0, with 12 bases in between. CDR3 loop: CASSFTTGSSYNEQFF. In nucleotides, the CDR3 is TGCGCCAGCAGCTTTACTACAGGGAGCTCCTACAATGAGCAGTTCTTC.

The chain uses TRBV11-3 and TRBJ2-5; TRBD2 might be the D (5 bases). The CDR3 has 17 amino acids. Looked up from germline, CDR1 is SGHNT and CDR2 is YENEEA. Trimming took 2 bases from V and 0 from J, leaving 16 bases between them. The CDR3 loop reads CASSLYNPTGNQETQYF. CDR3 nucleotides: TGTGCCAGCAGCTTATACAATCCTACCGGGAACCAAGAGACCCAGTACTTC.

The genes are TRBV5-4 and TRBJ2-5; 8 nucleotides align to TRBD1. The CDR3 length is 14 residues. Germline CDR1 reads SGHNT; CDR2 reads YYREEE (reference sequence). V lost 4 bases and J lost 3; bases outside the gene matches: 5. This chain's CDR3 is CASSTNRGEETQYF. DNA of the CDR3: TGTGCCAGCAGCACCAACAGGGGGGAAGAGACCCAGTACTTC.

The CDR3: CASSIGWTRGLETQYF. The CDR3 nucleotides are TGCGCCAGCAGCATAGGATGGACGAGGGGGCTAGAGACCCAGTACTTC. This chain links TRBV5-1 with TRBJ2-5; 7 positions match TRBD1. The CDR3 length is 16 residues. CDR1 is SGHRS and CDR2 is YFSETQ in the germline V gene. The V and J ends lost 4 bases and 4 bases, in that order; junction bases with no gene match: 13.

The chain links TRBV27 to TRBJ1-2; D not certain. V dropped 3 bases and J dropped 5 bases, with 16 bases sitting between them. The CDR3 is 15 residues long. CDR1 and CDR2 from the germline V gene are MNHEY and SMNVEV (reference sequence). The CDR3 here is CASSFTSRQAYGYTF. CDR3 DNA sequence: TGTGCCAGCAGTTTCACCTCCCGCCAGGCGTATGGCTACACCTTC.

This clone was counted a single time. This chain joins TRBV12-3 or TRBV12-4 and TRBJ1-4, with D possibly TRBD1 on 5 matching bases. The CDR3 is 12 amino acids. Deletions cut 3 bases from V and 13 bases from J, with 12 bases between. CDR3 nucleotides: TGTGCCAGCAGTTTTGGGGCCGGGGGACTGTTTTTT. Residues: CASSFGAGGLFF.

The V and J genes are TRBV19 and TRBJ2-3, with TRBD2 as a possible D gene (5 bases). The V and J ends lost 1 base and 0 bases respectively, with 11 bases between them. Germline-derived CDR1 and CDR2 are LNHDA and SQIVND (reference sequence). This CDR3 region has 16 residues. Written as DNA, the CDR3 is TGTGCCAGTAGTATAGGGCGGCGGACTAGCACAGATACGCAGTATTTT. Translation: CASSIGRRTSTDTQYF.

This rearrangement joins TRBV25-1 to TRBJ2-1; maybe TRBD2 (5 bases). The CDR3 consists of 12 residues. V was clipped by 3 bases and J by 13 bases, with 13 bases between them. CDR1 and CDR2 (germline): MGHDK, SYGVNS. The CDR3 here is CASSDARGPQFF. The CDR3 nucleotides are TGTGCCAGCAGTGACGCGCGAGGGCCCCAGTTCTTC. The full variable domain, in which reference TRBV25-1 and TRBJ2-1 provide the parts outside the CDR3, is EADIYQTPRYLVIGTGKKITLECSQTMGHDKMYWYQQDPGMELHLIHYSYGVNSTEKGDLSSESTVSRIRTEHFPLTLESARPSHTSQYLCASSDARGPQFFGPGTRLTVL.

Only one count was recorded for this clone. V usage is TRBV6-5 and J usage is TRBJ1-6; the match to TRBD1 covers 7 bases. V lost 10 bases and J lost 5; bases outside the gene matches: 8. CDR3 size: 14 residues. Germline V gene sequence: CDR1 MNHEY, CDR2 SVGAGI. In nucleotides, the CDR3 is TGTGCCACCTCGGACAGGACTAATAATTCACCCCTCCACTTT. Encoded protein: CATSDRTNNSPLHF.

J is TRBJ2-2 and V is TRBV24-1; D is perhaps TRBD2 (5 bases). CDR1 and CDR2 from the germline V gene are KGHDR and SFDVKD. The V end was cut by 9 bases, the J end by 1 base, with 8 bases between. This CDR3 has 13 residues. Here the CDR3 DNA reads TGTGCCACCGGAGGAAAGAACACCGGGGAGCTGTTTTTT. This sequence encodes CATGGKNTGELFF.

The chain couples TRBV5-4 to TRBJ2-1, with TRBD2 identical over 9 bases. Germline loops: CDR1 SGHNT, CDR2 YYREEE (reference sequence). The ends lost 0 bases at V and 6 bases at J; junction bases unmatched: 4. There are 15 residues in the CDR3. CDR3 amino acids: CASSLGGGATNEQFF. The CDR3 DNA sequence: TGTGCCAGCAGCTTGGGCGGGGGGGCGACCAATGAGCAGTTCTTC.

The chain combines TRBV7-2 with TRBJ2-7; TRBD2 matches 11 bases. Germline V lookup: CDR1 SGHTA, CDR2 FQGNSA. V lost 0 bases and J lost 7; bases outside the gene matches: 8. This CDR3 has 16 amino acids. The CDR3 is CASSLAGLAGGGEQYF. The CDR3 nucleotides are TGTGCCAGCAGCTTAGCAGGCCTAGCGGGGGGAGGGGAGCAGTACTTC.

The chain combines TRBV9 with TRBJ1-3, with TRBD1 identical over 8 bases. Trimming took 0 bases from V and 0 from J; bases not matched to a gene: 5. Germline CDR1 and CDR2: SGDLS and YYNGEE. The CDR3 totals 17 residues. CDR3 nucleotide sequence: TGTGCCAGCAGCGTAGCTACAGGGGGGGTCTCTGGAAACACCATATATTTT. It specifies CASSVATGGVSGNTIYF.

The V call is TRBV19, the J call TRBJ1-5; D might be TRBD1 (5 bases). The ends were cut back, 7 bases at V and 5 bases at J, with 15 bases in the middle. The germline gives CDR1 LNHDA, CDR2 SQIVND (reference sequence). This CDR3 spans 14 amino acids. CDR3: CASTPARTYQPQHF. DNA of the CDR3: TGTGCCAGTACCCCCGCCAGGACATATCAGCCCCAGCATTTT.